These 25 T cell receptor beta chains came from one sample sequenced in a study of cytomegalovirus exposure and HLA in healthy donors. The PCR used 60 Vbeta and 13 Jbeta primers. Clones were read by immunoSEQ multiplex PCR, and TCRdb kept only the in-frame ones, dropping some. The sample totals 80,000 to 100,000 clones. Sample: PBMCs. These receptors came from a woman under 40 in good health and CMV-seronegative.

The V call is TRBV5-1, the J call TRBJ2-3; unclear D gene. The CDR3 totals 13 residues. The germline CDR1 and CDR2 sequences are SGHRS and YFSETQ. Trimming left V 4 bases short and J 4 bases short, with 10 bases between. This chain's CDR3 is CASSLNSADTQYF. CDR3 DNA sequence: TGCGCCAGCAGCCTCAACTCGGCAGATACGCAGTATTTT.

The chain carries TRBV19 and TRBJ1-2; D call uncertain. In germline, CDR1 is LNHDA, CDR2 SQIVND (reference sequence). V was trimmed by 7 bases and J by 0 bases, leaving 15 bases between them. CDR3 length equals 15 residues. The CDR3 is CASTAGVPTNYGYTF. The CDR3 nucleotides are TGTGCCAGTACCGCCGGGGTCCCGACTAACTATGGCTACACCTTC.

This rearrangement joins TRBV6-5 to TRBJ2-1; a possible D gene is TRBD2 (6 bases). Between the trimmed V and J ends, which lost 6 bases and 4 bases, there was a span of 16 bases. The CDR3 is made up of 15 amino acids. CDR1 and CDR2 from the germline V gene are MNHEY and SVGAGI. CDR3 sequence (DNA): TGTGCCAGCAGATCACCGGGAGAGGGGTACAATGAGCAGTTCTTC. Protein: CASRSPGEGYNEQFF.

J is TRBJ1-4 and V is TRBV5-1; the match to TRBD1 covers 8 bases. This CDR3 has 15 amino acids. The J segment lost 4 bases and the V segment lost 4 bases, leaving 6 bases of the junction unmatched. In germline, CDR1 is SGHRS, CDR2 YFSETQ. The CDR3 region is CASSAMTGVNEKLFF. CDR3 coding DNA: TGCGCCAGCAGCGCGATGACAGGGGTTAATGAAAAACTGTTTTTT.

The chain couples TRBV18 to TRBJ1-1; the D is unclear. The V and J ends lost 1 base and 1 base respectively, with 10 bases between them. Germline CDR1 KGHSH, CDR2 LQKENI. The CDR3 length is 15 residues. The CDR3 DNA is TGTGCCAGCTCACCACTATCTATAGAGAACACTGAAGCTTTCTTT. Residues: CASSPLSIENTEAFF.

The chain is built from TRBV7-8 and TRBJ1-5; 8 nucleotides agree with TRBD1. V lost 5 bases to trimming and J lost 3 bases; unmatched junction nucleotides: 9. CDR3 length: 16 amino acids. The V gene's germline CDR1 is SGHVS and CDR2 FQNEAQ. In DNA, the CDR3 is TGTGCCAGCAGCCGGAAATGGGGACAGGACAATCAGCCCCAGCATTTT. Its translation is CASSRKWGQDNQPQHF.

The chain combines TRBV7-9 with TRBJ2-2, with 8 positions matching TRBD1. Unmatched junction bases numbered 5, after V lost 10 bases and J lost 4 bases. This CDR3 region has 13 residues. Germline loops: CDR1 SEHNR, CDR2 FQNEAQ (reference sequence). The CDR3 loop reads CAIDRGLTGELFF. The CDR3, as DNA: TGTGCCATAGACAGGGGACTCACCGGGGAGCTGTTTTTT.

The chain is built from TRBV29-1 and TRBJ1-4, with a possible D match to TRBD1 (5 bases). Germline-derived CDR1 and CDR2 are SQVTM and ANQGSEA. This CDR3 has 11 amino acids. V lost 4 bases and J 5 bases, leaving 5 bases between the germline ends. The CDR3 coding sequence is TGCAGCGTTGGACAGAATGAAAAACTGTTTTTT. Translating gives CSVGQNEKLFF.

The rearrangement uses TRBV7-6 and TRBJ2-7, with 8 nucleotides matching TRBD1. Germline values: CDR1 SGHVS, CDR2 FNYEAQ. V trimming: 5 bases; J trimming: 3 bases; junction bases outside the gene matches: 9. The CDR3 has 15 amino acids. CDR3 amino acids: CASSRAGTGGYEQYF. The CDR3, as DNA: TGTGCCAGCAGCAGGGCCGGGACAGGAGGCTACGAGCAGTACTTC.

The chain joins TRBV6-5 to TRBJ2-4; perhaps TRBD2 as D (6 bases). V shed 0 bases and J shed 5 bases, with 11 bases lying between them. Germline CDR1 reads MNHEY; CDR2 reads SVGAGI. CDR3 length equals 15 residues. The CDR3 is CASSYSPGGENIQYF. In DNA, the CDR3 is TGTGCCAGCAGTTACTCACCGGGCGGGGAAAACATTCAGTACTTC.

This chain links TRBV7-8 with TRBJ1-3; D not certain. The germline gives CDR1 SGHVS, CDR2 FQNEAQ. CDR3 length: 17 amino acids. Trimming took off 2 bases at V and 6 bases at J, with 20 bases between the two ends. The CDR3 region is CASSLLQPQAPVNTIYF. In DNA form, the CDR3 reads TGTGCCAGCAGCTTACTCCAACCCCAAGCCCCCGTAAACACCATATATTTT.

This sequence joins TRBV7-6 and TRBJ2-3, with TRBD2 identical over 8 bases. Per the germline V gene, CDR1 is SGHVS and CDR2 is FNYEAQ. With V trimmed by 6 bases and J by 2 bases, 7 bases remained unmatched. This CDR3 comprises 15 residues. CDR3 in DNA: TGTGCCAGCAGTCCCACTAGCGGTTACACAGATACGCAGTATTTT. This codes for CASSPTSGYTDTQYF.

The chain carries TRBV4-1 and TRBJ1-1; the D gene is possibly TRBD1 (5 bases). The V gene's germline CDR1 is MGHRA and CDR2 YSYEKL. CDR3 length: 14 residues. Between the trimmed V and J ends, which lost 2 bases and 3 bases, there was a span of 10 bases. DNA of the CDR3: TGCGCCAGCAGCCAATTCGACAGATACACTGAAGCTTTCTTT. Its protein product is CASSQFDRYTEAFF.

Here the CDR3 DNA reads TGTGCCAGTAGTACACAGGGGAATGGCTACACCTTC. This codes for CASSTQGNGYTF. The rearrangement joins TRBV19 to TRBJ1-2, with 7 bases matching TRBD1. V was clipped by 4 bases and J by 6 bases; unmatched bases: 2. CDR1 is LNHDA and CDR2 is SQIVND in the germline V gene (reference sequence). The CDR3 is 12 amino acids.

V and J are TRBV27 and TRBJ2-7; no reliable D call. The CDR3 is 13 amino acids. Germline-derived CDR1 and CDR2 are MNHEY and SMNVEV (reference sequence). V lost 0 bases and J 5 bases, leaving 8 bases between the germline ends. The CDR3 region has the DNA TGTGCCAGCAGTTTATCCCCTAGGAACGAGCAGTACTTC. It yields the protein CASSLSPRNEQYF.

The rearrangement links TRBV28 to TRBJ2-1; 7 nucleotides agree with TRBD1. Germline lookup yields CDR1 MDHEN and CDR2 SYDVKM. This CDR3 contains 16 residues. V dropped 9 bases and J dropped 0; count of bases not matched to a gene: 11. The CDR3 loop is CASSLDRLSSYNEQFF. The CDR3 DNA reads as TGTGCCAGTTCGTTGGACAGGCTAAGCTCCTACAATGAGCAGTTCTTC.

The chain uses TRBV6-5 and TRBJ2-3, with a weak D call TRBD2 (5 bases). Germline values: CDR1 MNHEY, CDR2 SVGAGI. The CDR3 has 14 amino acids. V gave up 4 bases and J gave up 3 bases, with 11 bases separating them. The DNA for the CDR3 is TGTGCCAGCAGTTTTTCGGGGTCGACAGATACGCAGTATTTT. It encodes CASSFSGSTDTQYF.

The V call is TRBV6-1, the J call TRBJ1-2; 7 bases are a match to TRBD1. Germline values: CDR1 MNHNS, CDR2 SASEGT. The trim removed 6 bases at V and 8 bases at J, leaving 6 bases unmatched. The CDR3 contains 12 residues. DNA for the CDR3: TGTGCCAGCAGGTCTTTAGGGGGCGGCTACACCTTC. This encodes CASRSLGGGYTF.

This chain uses TRBV28 with TRBJ2-1, with 7 bases identical to TRBD1. The junction had 7 bases not matched to a gene; V was cut back by 5 bases and J by 6 bases. Germline CDR1 is MDHEN and CDR2 is SYDVKM. CDR3 size: 14 residues. CDR3 bases: TGTGCCAGCAGTCTAGGGGACAGAACCAATGAGCAGTTCTTC. It specifies CASSLGDRTNEQFF. The entire variable domain, with the rest obtained from reference TRBV28 and TRBJ2-1, is as follows: DVKVTQSSRYLVKRTGEKVFLECVQDMDHENMFWYRQDPGLGLRLIYFSYDVKMKEKGDIPEGYSVSREKKERFSLILESASTNQTSMYLCASSLGDRTNEQFFGPGTRLTVL.

As for this clone: The same CDR3 also results from other DNA sequences found in this sample. The chain recombines TRBV28 with TRBJ1-3, with D possibly TRBD1 on 5 matching bases. The CDR3 extends over 14 amino acids. Trimming stripped 5 bases from V and 1 base from J, with 9 bases between. CDR1 is MDHEN and CDR2 is SYDVKM in the germline V gene. The CDR3 DNA sequence: TGTGCCAGCAGTCCCTCAGGGTCTGGAAACACCATATATTTT. Translation gives CASSPSGSGNTIYF.

The chain employs TRBV28 and TRBJ1-1, with D possibly being TRBD1 (6 bases). Germline loops: CDR1 MDHEN, CDR2 SYDVKM. The CDR3 totals 17 residues. With 1 base removed from V and 7 bases from J, the gap between germline ends came to 22 bases. CDR3 nucleotides: TGTGCCAGCAGTTTATATCCCGCCCTTGTCCGAGGGGGTGAAGCTTTCTTT. Protein: CASSLYPALVRGGEAFF.

The chain links TRBV27 to TRBJ2-3; maybe TRBD2 (6 bases). V shed 6 bases and J shed 2 bases, with 21 bases lying between them. The CDR3 loop spans 17 amino acids. Looked up from germline, CDR1 is MNHEY and CDR2 is SMNVEV (reference sequence). CDR3 region: CASSVRPRDFLTDTQYF. The CDR3 DNA sequence: TGTGCCAGCAGCGTTCGACCCCGGGACTTTCTCACAGATACGCAGTATTTT.

This rearrangement joins TRBV15 to TRBJ1-3; D may be TRBD1 (5 bases). The CDR3 is 17 amino acids. Trimming took 3 bases from V and 0 from J, leaving 15 bases between them. Germline V CDR1 and CDR2: LNHNV, YYDKDF (reference sequence). The CDR3 sequence: CATSSALGLSSGNTIYF. As DNA, the CDR3 is TGTGCCACCAGCAGCGCCCTGGGACTCTCCTCTGGAAACACCATATATTTT.

The V and J genes are TRBV5-1 and TRBJ1-1; 9 bases fit TRBD1. The CDR3 covers 18 residues. The germline CDR1 and CDR2 sequences are SGHRS and YFSETQ. Germline trimming cut 4 bases from V and 6 bases from J; bases unmatched to any gene: 19. Here the CDR3 DNA reads TGCGCCAGCAGCCGTGGACAGGGGATGGGGCAAAGAAAGGCTGAAGCTTTCTTT. Translating it yields CASSRGQGMGQRKAEAFF.

This chain links TRBV28 with TRBJ1-5; the match to TRBD1 covers 8 bases. Germline CDR1 reads MDHEN; CDR2 reads SYDVKM. With 6 bases clipped from V and 6 bases from J, the junction kept 10 bases outside the gene matches. The CDR3 is made up of 15 amino acids. Here the CDR3 reads CASRHGTGESQPQHF. DNA of the CDR3: TGTGCCAGCAGACATGGGACAGGAGAATCTCAGCCCCAGCATTTT.